This entry describes one T cell receptor beta chain. As handled by the study authors: Cell counts per sample came from amplifying reference gene primers. Profiling relied on immunoSEQ multiplex PCR, and the TCRdb table lists in-frame clones only, not all of them. V and J calls and clone size are those listed in that table; D and trimming were worked out from the DNA. The data contain about 130,000 clones, around 81% of them singletons. This entry is derived from a study of blood T cell repertoires in COVID-19. Overall study: Acute and convalescent COVID-19 samples came from the United States, Italy and Spain. PBMCs, B-cell-depleted T cells, or T cells provided the cDNA or gDNA that made up the material.

V was shortened by 11 bases and J by 4 bases, with 9 bases between the two germline ends. Germline CDR1 reads ENHRY; CDR2 reads SYGVKD. The CDR3 is 10 residues long. This TCR derives from a woman aged 45-59 years with acute or convalescent COVID-19. The specimen was peripheral blood. The J gene is TRBJ2-7, the V gene TRBV10-3, with D possibly TRBD2 on 5 matching bases. CDR3 coding DNA: TGTGCCGTGGGAGATTACGAGCAGTACTTC. This gives the protein CAVGDYEQYF.